In its sample, the clone carrying this TCR beta chain was seen a few times. This specimen comes from a study of cytomegalovirus exposure and HLA in healthy donors. Study at large: The Caucasian-associated ancestry cluster held around four fifths of 398 genotyped donors.

The PCR contained 60 Vbeta and 13 Jbeta primers. Produced via immunoSEQ multiplex PCR; TCRdb's table is partial and in-frame only. The table lists around 150,000 clones, 80% to 90% of them singletons, with about 2.1% in the top ten. Sequenced input: PBMCs. The clonotype comes from a man between 18 and 35 years old in good health and CMV-seropositive.

The CDR3 coding sequence is TGCGCCAGCAGCCAAGACTTGATTGGGACAGGAGATCAGCCCCAGCATTTT. This encodes CASSQDLIGTGDQPQHF. This chain uses TRBV4-3 with TRBJ1-5, with 8 bases lining up with TRBD1. Trimming cost V 0 bases and J 5 bases; bases outside gene matches: 9. The CDR3 spans 17 residues. The germline CDR1 and CDR2 sequences are LGHNA and YSLEER.